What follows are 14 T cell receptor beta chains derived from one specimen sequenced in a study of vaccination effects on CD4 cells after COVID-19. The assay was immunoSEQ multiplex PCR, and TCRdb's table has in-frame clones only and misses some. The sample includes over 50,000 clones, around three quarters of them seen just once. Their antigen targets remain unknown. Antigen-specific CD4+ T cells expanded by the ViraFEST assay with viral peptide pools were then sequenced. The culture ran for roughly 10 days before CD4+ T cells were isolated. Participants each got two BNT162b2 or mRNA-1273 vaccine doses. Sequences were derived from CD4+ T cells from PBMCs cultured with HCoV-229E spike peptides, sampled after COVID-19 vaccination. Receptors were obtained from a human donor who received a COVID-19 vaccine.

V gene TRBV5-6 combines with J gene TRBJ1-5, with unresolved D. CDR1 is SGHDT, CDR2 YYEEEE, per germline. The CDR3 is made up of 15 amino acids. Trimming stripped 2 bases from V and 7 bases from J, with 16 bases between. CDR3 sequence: CASSLFREILQPQHF. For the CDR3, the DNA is TGTGCCAGCAGCTTATTCCGAGAGATTTTACAGCCCCAGCATTTT.

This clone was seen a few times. CDR3 protein: CASSPVSQTSTDTQYF. In nucleotides, the CDR3 is TGTGCCAGCTCACCGGTCAGCCAGACTAGCACAGATACGCAGTATTTT. V usage is TRBV18 and J usage is TRBJ2-3; D is uncertain. The V and J ends lost 3 bases and 0 bases respectively, with 13 bases between them. CDR3 length: 16 amino acids. Germline CDR1 is KGHSH and CDR2 is LQKENI.

The DNA for the CDR3 is TGTGCCAGCAGTTTTTCCTCGACAGATTATTCACCCCTCCACTTT. Translating gives CASSFSSTDYSPLHF. The V and J genes are TRBV7-9 and TRBJ1-6; D may be TRBD1 (5 bases). The CDR3 runs 15 residues. V lost 6 bases and J 8 bases, leaving 17 bases between the germline ends. Germline CDR1 reads SEHNR; CDR2 reads FQNEAQ (reference sequence).

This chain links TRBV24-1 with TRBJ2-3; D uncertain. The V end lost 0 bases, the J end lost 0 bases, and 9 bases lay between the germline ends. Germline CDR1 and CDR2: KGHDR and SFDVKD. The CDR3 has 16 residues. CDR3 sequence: CATSDLKETSTDTQYF. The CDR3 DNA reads TGTGCCACCAGTGATTTGAAGGAAACTAGCACAGATACGCAGTATTTT.

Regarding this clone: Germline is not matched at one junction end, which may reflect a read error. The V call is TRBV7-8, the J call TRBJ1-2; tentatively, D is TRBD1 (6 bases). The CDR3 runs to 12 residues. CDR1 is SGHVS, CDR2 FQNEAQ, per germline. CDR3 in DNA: TGTGCCAGCAGCATAGCAGGGGATGGCTACACCTTC. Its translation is CASSIAGDGYTF.

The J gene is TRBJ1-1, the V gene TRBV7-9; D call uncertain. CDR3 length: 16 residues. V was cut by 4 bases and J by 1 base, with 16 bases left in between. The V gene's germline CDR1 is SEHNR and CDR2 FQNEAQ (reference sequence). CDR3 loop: CASSWIRTVTNTEAFF. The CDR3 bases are TGTGCCAGCAGCTGGATTCGGACGGTGACGAACACTGAAGCTTTCTTT.

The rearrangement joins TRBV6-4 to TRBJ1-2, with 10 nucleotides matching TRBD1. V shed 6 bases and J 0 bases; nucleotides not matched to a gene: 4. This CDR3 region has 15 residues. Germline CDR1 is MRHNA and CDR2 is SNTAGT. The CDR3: CASRIGQGANYGYTF. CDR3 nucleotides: TGTGCCAGCAGGATAGGACAGGGGGCTAACTATGGCTACACCTTC.

The CDR3 spells CASRRTGTNYGYTF. The CDR3 nucleotides are TGTGCCAGCAGAAGGACAGGGACTAACTATGGCTACACCTTC. V gene TRBV6-5 combines with J gene TRBJ1-2; the match to TRBD1 covers 8 bases. With 6 bases clipped from V and 0 bases from J, the junction kept 3 bases outside the gene matches. This CDR3 comprises 14 residues. Germline lookup yields CDR1 MNHEY and CDR2 SVGAGI.

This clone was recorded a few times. In DNA, the CDR3 is TGTGCCAGCAGCGTAGATCGTGTGGGGGCCCAGCATTTT. Protein: CASSVDRVGAQHF. This chain connects TRBV9 to TRBJ1-5, with a possible D match to TRBD1 (5 bases). The CDR3 spans 13 residues. V shed 0 bases and J shed 11 bases, with 12 bases lying between them. Germline CDR1 is SGDLS and CDR2 is YYNGEE. Variable domain in full (rest from reference TRBV9 and TRBJ1-5): DSGVTQTPKHLITATGQRVTLRCSPRSGDLSVYWYQQSLDQGLQFLIQYYNGEERAKGNILERFSAQQFPDLHSELNLSSLELGDSALYFCASSVDRVGAQHFGDGTRLSIL.

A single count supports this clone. The CDR3 nucleotides are TGTGCCAGCACCTTCCTCAGCTCTGGAAACACCATATATTTT. As protein: CASTFLSSGNTIYF. This rearrangement joins TRBV5-6 to TRBJ1-3, with D unresolved. The germline gives CDR1 SGHDT, CDR2 YYEEEE. There are 14 residues in the CDR3. V lost 6 bases and J lost 0, with 10 bases in between. The complete variable domain, with remaining parts taken from reference TRBV5-6 and TRBJ1-3, reads DAGVTQSPTHLIKTRGQQVTLRCSPKSGHDTVSWYQQALGQGPQFIFQYYEEEERQRGNFPDRFSGHQFPNYSSELNVNALLLGDSALYLCASTFLSSGNTIYFGEGSWLTVV.

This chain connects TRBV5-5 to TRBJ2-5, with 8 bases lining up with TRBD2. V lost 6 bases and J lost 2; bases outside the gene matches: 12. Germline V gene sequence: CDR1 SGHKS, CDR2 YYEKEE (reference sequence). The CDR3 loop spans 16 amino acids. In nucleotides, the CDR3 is TGTGCCAGCACCCGGGACGGGGGGGCAGGACAAGAGACCCAGTACTTC. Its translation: CASTRDGGAGQETQYF.

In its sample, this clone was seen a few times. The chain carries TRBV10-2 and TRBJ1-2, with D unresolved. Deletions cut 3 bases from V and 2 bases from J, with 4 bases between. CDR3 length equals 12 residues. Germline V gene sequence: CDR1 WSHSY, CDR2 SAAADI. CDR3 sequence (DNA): TGCGCCAGCAGTGATCGAAACTATGGCTACACCTTC. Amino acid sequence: CASSDRNYGYTF.

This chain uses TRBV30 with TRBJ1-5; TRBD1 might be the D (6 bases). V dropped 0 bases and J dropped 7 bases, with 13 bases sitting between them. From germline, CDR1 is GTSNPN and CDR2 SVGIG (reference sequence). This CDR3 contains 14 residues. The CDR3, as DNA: TGTGCCTGGAGTGTACTAGGGGGTGGCCAGCCCCAGCATTTT. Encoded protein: CAWSVLGGGQPQHF.

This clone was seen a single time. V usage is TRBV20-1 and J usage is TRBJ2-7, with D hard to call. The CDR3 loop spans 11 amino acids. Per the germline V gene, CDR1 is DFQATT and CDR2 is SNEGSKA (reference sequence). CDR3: CTAEKGYEQYV. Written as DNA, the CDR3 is TGCACTGCTGAGAAGGGTTACGAGCAGTACGTC.